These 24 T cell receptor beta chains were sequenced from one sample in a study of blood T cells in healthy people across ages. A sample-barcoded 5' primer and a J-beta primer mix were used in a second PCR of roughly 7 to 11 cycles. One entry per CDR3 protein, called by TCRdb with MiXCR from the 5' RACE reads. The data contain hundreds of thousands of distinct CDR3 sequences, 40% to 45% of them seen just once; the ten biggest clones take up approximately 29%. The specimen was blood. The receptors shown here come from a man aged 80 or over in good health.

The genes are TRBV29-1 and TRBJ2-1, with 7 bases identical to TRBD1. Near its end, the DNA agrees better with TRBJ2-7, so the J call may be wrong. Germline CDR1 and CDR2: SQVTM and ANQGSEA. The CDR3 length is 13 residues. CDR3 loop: CSVGTESYNEQYF. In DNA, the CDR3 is TGCAGCGTCGGGACAGAATCGTACAATGAGCAGTACTTC.

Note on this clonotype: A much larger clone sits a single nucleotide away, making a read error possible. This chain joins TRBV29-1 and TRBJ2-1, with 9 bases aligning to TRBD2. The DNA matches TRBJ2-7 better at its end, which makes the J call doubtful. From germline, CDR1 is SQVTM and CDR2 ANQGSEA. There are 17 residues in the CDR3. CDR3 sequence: CSVEDWTSEASYNEQYF. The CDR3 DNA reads TGCAGCGTTGAAGACTGGACTAGCGAGGCCTCCTACAATGAGCAGTACTTC.

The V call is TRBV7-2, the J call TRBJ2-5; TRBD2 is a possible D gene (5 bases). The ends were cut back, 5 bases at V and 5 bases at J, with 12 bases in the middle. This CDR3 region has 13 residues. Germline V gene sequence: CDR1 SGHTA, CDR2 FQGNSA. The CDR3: CASSRRAGETQYF. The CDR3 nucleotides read TGTGCCAGCAGCCGGCGGGCTGGGGAGACCCAGTACTTC.

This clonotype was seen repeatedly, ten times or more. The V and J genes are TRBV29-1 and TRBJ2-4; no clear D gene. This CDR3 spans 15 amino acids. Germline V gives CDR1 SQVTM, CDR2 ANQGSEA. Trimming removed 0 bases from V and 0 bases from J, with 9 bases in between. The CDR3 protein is CSVEDLILAKNIQYF. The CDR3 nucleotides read TGCAGCGTTGAAGATCTTATTCTAGCCAAAAACATTCAGTACTTC.

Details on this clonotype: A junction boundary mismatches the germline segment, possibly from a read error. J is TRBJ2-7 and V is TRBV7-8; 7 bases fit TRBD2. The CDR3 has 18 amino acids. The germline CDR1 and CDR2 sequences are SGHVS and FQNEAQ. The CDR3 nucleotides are TGTGCCAGCAGCTTAGCACCGGCTAGCGGCCGTAGCTCCTACGAGCAGAACTTC. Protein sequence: CASSLAPASGRSSYEQNF.

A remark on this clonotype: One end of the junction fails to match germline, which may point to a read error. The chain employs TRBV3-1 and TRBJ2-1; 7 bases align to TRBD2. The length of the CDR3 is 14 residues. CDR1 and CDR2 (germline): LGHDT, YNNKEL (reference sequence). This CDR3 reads CASSLRTRYKEQFF. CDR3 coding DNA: TGTGCCAGCAGCCTCCGGACTAGATACAAGGAGCAGTTCTTC.

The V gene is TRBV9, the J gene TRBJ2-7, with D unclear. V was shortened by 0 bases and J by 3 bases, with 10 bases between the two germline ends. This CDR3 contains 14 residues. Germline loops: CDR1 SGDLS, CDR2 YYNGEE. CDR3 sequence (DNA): TGTGCCAGCAGCGTAGAAGGTGATGGCTACGAGCAGTACTTC. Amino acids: CASSVEGDGYEQYF.

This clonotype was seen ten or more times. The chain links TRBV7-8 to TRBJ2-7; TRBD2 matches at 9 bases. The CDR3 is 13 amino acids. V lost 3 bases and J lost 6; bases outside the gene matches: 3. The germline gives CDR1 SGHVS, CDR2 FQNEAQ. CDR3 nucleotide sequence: TGTGCCAGCAGCTTCGCGGGAGGGGGCGAGCAGTACTTC. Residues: CASSFAGGGEQYF.

In nucleotides, the CDR3 is TGTGCCAGCAGTAAGGACCGGGACAGGGTATTCGAAAAACTGTTTTTT. This codes for CASSKDRDRVFEKLFF. The chain uses TRBV2 and TRBJ1-4; TRBD1 aligns across 9 bases. Germline CDR1 and CDR2: SNHLY and FYNNEI. The CDR3 loop spans 16 amino acids. V dropped 5 bases and J dropped 8; count of bases not matched to a gene: 12. The full variable domain, with the rest looked up from reference TRBV2 and TRBJ1-4, is EPEVTQTPSHQVTQMGQEVILRCVPISNHLYFYWYRQILGQKVEFLVSFYNNEISEKSEIFDDQFSVERPDGSNFTLKIRSTKLEDSAMYFCASSKDRDRVFEKLFFGSGTQLSVL.

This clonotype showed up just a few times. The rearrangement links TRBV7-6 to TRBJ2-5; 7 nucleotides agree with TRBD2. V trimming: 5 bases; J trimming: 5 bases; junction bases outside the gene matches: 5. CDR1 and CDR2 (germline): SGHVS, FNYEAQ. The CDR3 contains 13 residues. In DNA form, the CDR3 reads TGTGCCAGCAGCGCGGGGGAGGGGGAGACCCAGTACTTC. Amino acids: CASSAGEGETQYF.

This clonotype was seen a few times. This CDR3 is CASSLARGWDYGYTF. The CDR3 region has the DNA TGTGCCAGCAGCTTAGCGCGGGGATGGGACTATGGCTACACCTTC. This sequence joins TRBV7-9 and TRBJ1-2; D unresolved. The germline V gene has CDR1 SEHNR and CDR2 FQNEAQ (reference sequence). Trimming pared 0 bases from V and 3 bases from J, leaving 11 bases between. The CDR3 is 15 residues long.

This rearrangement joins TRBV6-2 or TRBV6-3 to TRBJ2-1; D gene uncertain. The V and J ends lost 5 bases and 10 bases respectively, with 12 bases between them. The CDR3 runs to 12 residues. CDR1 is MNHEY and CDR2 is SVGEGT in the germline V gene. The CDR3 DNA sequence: TGTGCCAGCAGTACCGTGGGAAGCGAGCAGTTCTTC. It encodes CASSTVGSEQFF.

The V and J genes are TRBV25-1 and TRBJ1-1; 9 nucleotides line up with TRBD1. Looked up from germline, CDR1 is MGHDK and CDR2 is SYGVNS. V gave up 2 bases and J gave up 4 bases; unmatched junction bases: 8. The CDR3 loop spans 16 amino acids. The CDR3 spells CASSETGQGRGTEAFF. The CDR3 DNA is TGTGCCAGCAGTGAAACTGGACAGGGGCGAGGCACTGAAGCTTTCTTT. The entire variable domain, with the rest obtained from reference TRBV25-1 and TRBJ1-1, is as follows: EADIYQTPRYLVIGTGKKITLECSQTMGHDKMYWYQQDPGMELHLIHYSYGVNSTEKGDLSSESTVSRIRTEHFPLTLESARPSHTSQYLCASSETGQGRGTEAFFGQGTRLTVV.

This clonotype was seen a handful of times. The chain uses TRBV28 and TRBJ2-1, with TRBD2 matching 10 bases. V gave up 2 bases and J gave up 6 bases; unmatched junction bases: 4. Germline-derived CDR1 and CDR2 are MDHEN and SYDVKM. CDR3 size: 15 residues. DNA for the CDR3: TGTGCCAGCAGTTTACTAGCGGGAGACACCAATGAGCAGTTCTTC. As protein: CASSLLAGDTNEQFF.

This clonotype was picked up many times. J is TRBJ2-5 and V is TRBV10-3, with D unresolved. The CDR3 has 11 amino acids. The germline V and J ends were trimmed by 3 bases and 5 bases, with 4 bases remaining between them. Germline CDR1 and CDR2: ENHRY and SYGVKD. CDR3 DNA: TGTGCCATCAGTGAACGGGAGACCCAGTACTTC. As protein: CAISERETQYF.

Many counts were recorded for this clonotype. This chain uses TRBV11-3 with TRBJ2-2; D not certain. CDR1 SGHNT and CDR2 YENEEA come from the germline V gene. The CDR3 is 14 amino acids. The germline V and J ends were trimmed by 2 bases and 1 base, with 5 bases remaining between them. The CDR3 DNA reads TGTGCCAGCAGCTTAATCGGGAACACCGGGGAGCTGTTTTTT. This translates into CASSLIGNTGELFF.

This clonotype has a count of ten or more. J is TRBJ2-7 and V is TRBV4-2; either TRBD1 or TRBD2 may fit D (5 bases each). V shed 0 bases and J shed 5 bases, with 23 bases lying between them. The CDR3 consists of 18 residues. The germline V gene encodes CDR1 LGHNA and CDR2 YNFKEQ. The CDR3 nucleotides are TGTGCCAGCAGCCAAGATCCTGTAATGAGGGGCATGGGCGACGAGCAGTACTTC. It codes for CASSQDPVMRGMGDEQYF.

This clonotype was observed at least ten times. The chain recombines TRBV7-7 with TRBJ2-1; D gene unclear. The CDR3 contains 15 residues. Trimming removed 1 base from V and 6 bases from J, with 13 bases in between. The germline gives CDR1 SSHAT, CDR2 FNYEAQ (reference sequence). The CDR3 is CASSLDRLRSNEQFF. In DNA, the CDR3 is TGTGCCAGCAGCTTAGACCGGTTGAGATCCAATGAGCAGTTCTTC.

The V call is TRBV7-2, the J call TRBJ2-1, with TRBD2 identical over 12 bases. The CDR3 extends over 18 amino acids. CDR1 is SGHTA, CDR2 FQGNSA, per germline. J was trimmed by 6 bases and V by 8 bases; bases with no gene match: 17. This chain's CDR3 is CASGSQARLAGESNEQFF. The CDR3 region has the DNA TGTGCCAGCGGCTCCCAAGCTCGACTAGCGGGAGAGTCCAATGAGCAGTTCTTC.

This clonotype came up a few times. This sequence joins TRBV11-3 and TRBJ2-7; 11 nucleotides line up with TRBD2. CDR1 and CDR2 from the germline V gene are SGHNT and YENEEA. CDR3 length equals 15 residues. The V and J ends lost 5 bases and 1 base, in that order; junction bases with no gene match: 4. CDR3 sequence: CASSPGLADSYEQYF. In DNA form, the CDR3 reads TGTGCCAGCAGCCCGGGACTAGCGGATTCCTACGAGCAGTACTTC.

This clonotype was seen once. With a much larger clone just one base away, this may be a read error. DNA of the CDR3: TGCGCCAGCAGCTGGGGCGCAGAGAATATTAGGTTCTTC. Encoded protein: CASSWGAENIRFF. The chain uses TRBV5-1 and TRBJ2-1; TRBD1 might be the D (5 bases). The germline gives CDR1 SGHRS, CDR2 YFSETQ. Trimming shortened V by 3 bases and J by 15 bases, and 19 bases separated the two germline ends. This CDR3 contains 13 residues. Using reference TRBV5-1 and TRBJ2-1 for the parts outside the CDR3, the full variable domain is KAGVTQTPRYLIKTRGQQVTLSCSPISGHRSVSWYQQTPGQGLQFLFEYFSETQRNKGNFPGRFSGRQFSNSRSEMNVSTLELGDSALYLCASSWGAENIRFFGPGTRLTVL.

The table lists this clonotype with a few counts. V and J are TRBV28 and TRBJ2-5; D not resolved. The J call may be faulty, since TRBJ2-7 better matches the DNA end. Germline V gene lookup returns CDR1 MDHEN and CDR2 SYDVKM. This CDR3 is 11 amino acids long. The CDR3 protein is CASRGKYEQYF. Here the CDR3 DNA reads TGTGCCAGCAGGGGGAAGTACGAGCAGTACTTC.

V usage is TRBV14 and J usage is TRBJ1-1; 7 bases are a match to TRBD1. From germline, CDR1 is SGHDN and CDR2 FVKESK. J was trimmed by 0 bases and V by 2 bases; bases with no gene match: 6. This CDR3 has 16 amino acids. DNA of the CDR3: TGTGCCAGCAGCCAAAACCCACAGGGGTTGAACACTGAAGCTTTCTTT. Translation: CASSQNPQGLNTEAFF.

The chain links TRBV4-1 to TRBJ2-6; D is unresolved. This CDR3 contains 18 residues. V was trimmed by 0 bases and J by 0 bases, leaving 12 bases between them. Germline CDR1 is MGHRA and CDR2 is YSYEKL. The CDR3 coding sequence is TGCGCCAGCAGCCAAGAGTGGTCTGGGTACTCTGGGGCCAACGTCCTGACTTTC. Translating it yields CASSQEWSGYSGANVLTF.